Listed below are T cell receptor beta chains from one sample, sequenced in a study of CD8 T cells in ankylosing spondylitis. TCRdb analysed the 5' RACE reads with MiXCR anew, one entry per CDR3 protein. The sample consists of under 850,000 distinct CDR3 sequences, over 15% of them appearing once. Sequenced: blood, either unsorted or a sorted T cell fraction (not recorded which). These receptors were taken from a male donor with ankylosing spondylitis. Each CDR3 is given with its conserved first and last residue. The order of the fields is V gene, J gene, D gene, clone size, CDR3 DNA, CDR3 protein. A D gene is named only where the DNA matches it firmly. Not every row has a clone size; where given, it reads once, few, many or a size class.

V: TRBV19; J: TRBJ1-2; D: TRBD1; size: .; DNA: TGTGCCAGTAGCCCAACAGGGGCGCGGGATGGCTACACCTTC; CDR3: CASSPTGARDGYTF
V: TRBV7-2; J: TRBJ1-4; D: .; size: .; DNA: TGTGCCAGCAGCTCGCGGGGTCCGGGGGGAAATGAAAAACTGTTTTTT; CDR3: CASSSRGPGGNEKLFF
V: TRBV7-9; J: TRBJ1-6; D: .; size: .; DNA: TGTGCCAGCAGCTTAAGGGACACCTCCAATTCACCCCTCCACTTT; CDR3: CASSLRDTSNSPLHF
V: TRBV29-1; J: TRBJ2-1; D: .; size: few; DNA: TGCAGCGTTGAAGGGGGAGAAAGCTCCTACAATGAGCAGTTCTTC; CDR3: CSVEGGESSYNEQFF
V: TRBV29-1; J: TRBJ2-3; D: TRBD2; size: few; DNA: TGCAGCGTTGCCCCGGGACTAGCGGGAGTTTGGAATACGCAGTATTTT; CDR3: CSVAPGLAGVWNTQYF
V: TRBV30; J: TRBJ1-1; D: TRBD1; size: many; DNA: TGTGCCTGGGGTACAGGGGCTGAAGCTTTCTTT; CDR3: CAWGTGAEAFF
V: TRBV11-1; J: TRBJ2-1; D: .; size: many; DNA: TGTGCCAGCAGCTTAATCTCAGGGTACAATGAGCAGTTCTTC; CDR3: CASSLISGYNEQFF
V: TRBV6-1; J: TRBJ1-1; D: .; size: .; DNA: TGTGCCAGCACCCAGGGGTCTTCGGGGACTGAAGCTTTCTTT; CDR3: CASTQGSSGTEAFF
V: TRBV4-3; J: TRBJ1-1; D: .; size: few; DNA: TGCGCCAGCAGCCAAGATCTCGGTCTCGGAACTGAAGCTTTCTTT; CDR3: CASSQDLGLGTEAFF
V: TRBV20-1; J: TRBJ1-3; D: .; size: few; DNA: TGCAGTGCTAGAGATGCCGTAACTGGAAACACCATATATTTT; CDR3: CSARDAVTGNTIYF
V: TRBV6-1; J: TRBJ2-4; D: .; size: .; DNA: TGTGCCAGCAGTGGGTCAGGGGTGAAAAACATTCAGTACTTC; CDR3: CASSGSGVKNIQYF
V: TRBV12-3/TRBV12-4; J: TRBJ2-6; D: TRBD1; size: once; DNA: TGTGCCAGCAGTTTGTACGGGACAGGGGCACTTCCTCCCTCCTCTGGGGCCAACGTCCTGACTTTC; CDR3: CASSLYGTGALPPSSGANVLTF
V: TRBV10-1; J: TRBJ2-5; D: .; size: .; DNA: TGCGCCAGCAGTGAGTCGAGGTTCGGCGAGCAAGAGACCCAGTACTTC; CDR3: CASSESRFGEQETQYF
V: TRBV6-5; J: TRBJ1-2; D: .; size: few; DNA: TGTGCCAGCAGTTACTCGATTTCGGGAGATGGCTACACCTTC; CDR3: CASSYSISGDGYTF
V: TRBV3-1; J: TRBJ2-2; D: .; size: .; DNA: TGTGCCAGCAGCACCCCCGGCGAGGGGGCGAACACCGGGGAGCTGTTTTTT; CDR3: CASSTPGEGANTGELFF
V: TRBV10-3; J: TRBJ1-2; D: TRBD1; size: many; DNA: TGTGCCATCAACCCATCGGGACAGCTCCCCCTCTATGGCTACACCTTC; CDR3: CAINPSGQLPLYGYTF
V: TRBV27; J: TRBJ1-5; D: .; size: few; DNA: TGTGCCAGCAGTTTGAGCGGGCTGGGCAATCAGCCCCAGCATTTT; CDR3: CASSLSGLGNQPQHF
V: TRBV12-3/TRBV12-4; J: TRBJ2-7; D: .; size: few; DNA: TGTGCCAGCACCTTGGACTCTGGATCCTACGAGCAGTACTTC; CDR3: CASTLDSGSYEQYF
V: TRBV20-1; J: TRBJ2-2; D: TRBD2; size: .; DNA: TGCAGTGCTAGAAGACTAGCGGGAGGGGAGCTGTTTTTT; CDR3: CSARRLAGGELFF
V: TRBV13; J: TRBJ2-5; D: .; size: .; DNA: TGTGCCAGCAGCTTTGGGGCCCCCAGCGAGACCCAGTACTTC; CDR3: CASSFGAPSETQYF
V: TRBV28; J: TRBJ2-1; D: TRBD2; size: many; DNA: TGTGCCAGCAATATGGGACTAGGCCCCTACAATGAGCAGTTCTTC; CDR3: CASNMGLGPYNEQFF
V: TRBV7-6; J: TRBJ2-7; D: .; size: few; DNA: TGTGCCAGCAGCGGACAACAGGGATCGACCTACGAGCAGTACTTC; CDR3: CASSGQQGSTYEQYF
V: TRBV6-1; J: TRBJ2-3; D: .; size: few; DNA: TGTGCCAGCACTCCGAGGCTAGGTACAGATACGCAGTATTTT; CDR3: CASTPRLGTDTQYF
V: TRBV20-1; J: TRBJ2-7; D: .; size: many; DNA: TGCAGTGCTAGGACGGGGTACGAGCAGTACTTC; CDR3: CSARTGYEQYF
V: TRBV29-1; J: TRBJ2-7; D: .; size: few; DNA: TGCAGCGTTGAAGATGGGGCCGCCTACGAGCAGTACTTC; CDR3: CSVEDGAAYEQYF
V: TRBV3-1; J: TRBJ2-7; D: .; size: .; DNA: TGTGCCAGCAGCCAAGACTTCGCATCCTACGAGCAGTACTTC; CDR3: CASSQDFASYEQYF
V: TRBV12-3/TRBV12-4; J: TRBJ1-4; D: .; size: .; DNA: TGTGCCAGCAGTTTGGAGGGGCGTGGGGAAAAACTGTTTTTT; CDR3: CASSLEGRGEKLFF
V: TRBV29-1; J: TRBJ2-1; D: .; size: many; DNA: TGCAGCGTTGAGGGATCAGCGGCTGGCCTTTACAATGAGCAGTTCTTC; CDR3: CSVEGSAAGLYNEQFF
V: TRBV5-1; J: TRBJ2-1; D: TRBD1; size: .; DNA: TGCGCCAGCAGCTTGGGCGGGACAGGCGTCTACAATGAGCAGTTCTTC; CDR3: CASSLGGTGVYNEQFF
V: TRBV20-1; J: TRBJ2-1; D: TRBD2; size: .; DNA: TGCAGTGCTAGAAAACTAGCGGGAGTAGGTGATGAGCAGTTCTTC; CDR3: CSARKLAGVGDEQFF
V: TRBV6-1; J: TRBJ2-3; D: TRBD2; size: .; DNA: TGTGCCAGCGGTCCGGGACTAGTCGGGGCAGATACGCAGTATTTT; CDR3: CASGPGLVGADTQYF
V: TRBV20-1; J: TRBJ1-2; D: TRBD1; size: few; DNA: TGCAGTGTTACAGGGGAGAACTATGGCTACACCTTC; CDR3: CSVTGENYGYTF
V: TRBV28; J: TRBJ2-1; D: .; size: few; DNA: TGTGCCAGCAGTTGGGTGGGGGGCGCACGGAATGAGCAGTTCTTC; CDR3: CASSWVGGARNEQFF
V: TRBV4-1; J: TRBJ1-1; D: .; size: .; DNA: TGCGCCAGCAGCCAAGTCTTGAAGGCTGGTAACACTGAAGCTTTCTTT; CDR3: CASSQVLKAGNTEAFF
V: TRBV11-2; J: TRBJ2-2; D: .; size: .; DNA: TGTGCCAGCAGCTATCTGGCAGATGTGGACACCGGGGAGCTGTTTTTT; CDR3: CASSYLADVDTGELFF
V: TRBV28; J: TRBJ2-3; D: .; size: few; DNA: TGTGCCAGCTCCTGGGATACGCAGTATTTT; CDR3: CASSWDTQYF
V: TRBV6-5; J: TRBJ1-5; D: .; size: few; DNA: TGTGCCAGCAGTTACTCCCAGTATAGCAATCAGCCCCAGCATTTT; CDR3: CASSYSQYSNQPQHF
V: TRBV30; J: TRBJ2-2; D: TRBD2; size: .; DNA: TGTGCCTGGAGAGAGACTAGCTTGAACACCGGGGAGCTGTTTTTT; CDR3: CAWRETSLNTGELFF
V: TRBV6-2/TRBV6-3; J: TRBJ1-5; D: .; size: .; DNA: TGTGCCAGCAGTTTAGGCTCGGGGATGAATAGCAATCAGCCCCAGCATTTT; CDR3: CASSLGSGMNSNQPQHF
V: TRBV29-1; J: TRBJ2-3; D: .; size: few; DNA: TGCAGCGTTGATATTGGGGTGGGTTTGGCCACAGATACGCAGTATTTT; CDR3: CSVDIGVGLATDTQYF
V: TRBV9; J: TRBJ2-1; D: TRBD2; size: few; DNA: TGTGCCAGCAGCTCGGGGGGGCTCAATGAGCAGTTCTTC; CDR3: CASSSGGLNEQFF
V: TRBV12-3/TRBV12-4; J: TRBJ1-1; D: .; size: many; DNA: TGTGCCAGCAAGGGCAGAGTGAACACTGAAGCTTTCTTT; CDR3: CASKGRVNTEAFF
V: TRBV7-8; J: TRBJ1-1; D: .; size: .; DNA: TGTGCCAGCAGCTCAATGTTCTACAACACTGAAGCTTTCTTT; CDR3: CASSSMFYNTEAFF
V: TRBV11-2; J: TRBJ2-7; D: TRBD2; size: few; DNA: TGTGCCAGCAGCAAACCGGGACTAGGTCGCGACGAGCAGTACTTC; CDR3: CASSKPGLGRDEQYF
V: TRBV7-2; J: TRBJ2-7; D: TRBD2; size: .; DNA: TGTGCCAGCAGCCCCCGGGTAGCGGGGGAATACGAGCAGTACTTC; CDR3: CASSPRVAGEYEQYF
V: TRBV20-1; J: TRBJ1-4; D: .; size: .; DNA: TGCAGTGCTAGAGATCCTTTGGACATAGGAGAAAAACTGTTTTTT; CDR3: CSARDPLDIGEKLFF
V: TRBV6-1; J: TRBJ2-1; D: .; size: few; DNA: TGTGCCAGCACCGCCGCCGGGTCCTACAATGAGCAGTTCTTC; CDR3: CASTAAGSYNEQFF
V: TRBV29-1; J: TRBJ2-1; D: .; size: few; DNA: TGCAGCTCCCGGGACGGACCTCTTCAGTTCTTC; CDR3: CSSRDGPLQFF
V: TRBV7-3; J: TRBJ1-6; D: .; size: .; DNA: TGTGCCAGCAGCTTATCTGGGCAGGGTGAATCACCCCTCCACTTT; CDR3: CASSLSGQGESPLHF